Listed below are T cell receptor beta chains from one sample, sequenced in a study of T cells expressing NK-cell markers. TCRdb reprocessed the 5' RACE reads, keeping one entry per CDR3 protein, no DNA. The table lists under 200,000 distinct CDR3 sequences, with around 20% in the top ten. Sequenced: blood T cells: a sorted CD56 or NKG2C T cell subset, CD4+ or CD8+ T cells, or bulk PBMC T cells (not recorded which). These receptors originate from a woman aged 18 to 75 in good health. CDR3s include the opening cysteine and the closing phenylalanine or tryptophan.

cdr3_aa	v_call	j_call
CSANRPPHTDTQYF	TRBV20-1	TRBJ2-3
CASSLVGLRETQYF	TRBV5-8	TRBJ2-5
CASSLVNAGRYEQYF	TRBV11-2	TRBJ2-7
CASSLAHSNQPQHF	TRBV5-5	TRBJ1-5
CASSQGGRWSNTEAFF	TRBV3-1	TRBJ1-1
CASSETTDQETQYF	TRBV2	TRBJ2-5
CASRSPTSMNEQFF	TRBV28	TRBJ2-1
CASSPPVFIEAFF	TRBV18	TRBJ1-1
CATSRTTDTQYF	TRBV15	TRBJ2-3
CASSLSEDRGTYEQYF	TRBV27	TRBJ2-7
CASSQYSSGGTDTQYF	TRBV3-1	TRBJ2-3
CASSPGGQGASEQYF	TRBV18	TRBJ2-7
CASSQVASGFSYNEQFF	TRBV3-1	TRBJ2-1
CASSLDPSGYEQYF	TRBV5-1	TRBJ2-7
CASSEQAGGSSYEQYF	TRBV6-1	TRBJ2-7
CASSEGNYGYTF	TRBV5-1	TRBJ1-2
CASSFPPGIGSGNTIYF	TRBV12-3/TRBV12-4	TRBJ1-3
CASSYGGQGAYQPQHF	TRBV28	TRBJ1-5
CASSPRTGPDTQYF	TRBV7-6	TRBJ2-3
CASSPPMGGYTF	TRBV3-1	TRBJ1-2
CASSLQSGTGRNIQYF	TRBV7-2	TRBJ2-4
CASSLAEPPYEQYF	TRBV7-2	TRBJ2-7
CAIRDRDSYNEQFF	TRBV10-3	TRBJ2-1
CASSLEVADTEAFF	TRBV7-6	TRBJ1-1
CASSPPGTQKEAFF	TRBV5-5	TRBJ1-1
CASSSLRGDQPQHF	TRBV5-5	TRBJ1-5
CATSWDRADTGELFF	TRBV15	TRBJ2-2
CASSPGLAGEEQFF	TRBV5-1	TRBJ2-1
CASIEGGVRQPQHF	TRBV5-6	TRBJ1-5
CASSLAGRSYEQYF	TRBV5-1	TRBJ2-7
CASSLTAIDTIYF	TRBV5-1	TRBJ1-3
CASSSGPRDEQYF	TRBV5-1	TRBJ2-7
CASRPGTSGSYEQYF	TRBV5-1	TRBJ2-7
CAISRGLNTEAFF	TRBV10-3	TRBJ1-1
CAISVSDRGESGEQYF	TRBV10-3	TRBJ2-7
CSAKDRGFSDIQYF	TRBV20-1	TRBJ2-4
CASSQDLGGNEQFF	TRBV4-2	TRBJ2-1
CASSRALTSGPYEQYF	TRBV7-2	TRBJ2-7
CASSWTEGGNTIYF	TRBV5-1	TRBJ1-3
CASSLQGAYTNEQFF	TRBV27	TRBJ2-1
CASSRSGAGETQYF	TRBV12-3/TRBV12-4	TRBJ2-5
CASSHTAGSSYNEQFF	TRBV5-4	TRBJ2-1
CASTLRQGDNQPQHF	TRBV6-1	TRBJ1-5